Shown below are 5 T cell receptor beta chains from a single sample sequenced in a study of Graves' ophthalmopathy and Graves' hyperthyroidism. From RNA, the CDR3 regions of TCR beta chains were amplified and sequenced. RT-PCR was first run with HTBI primers, then multiplex PCR in a second round. A single record per CDR3 protein comes from TCRdb applying MiXCR to the multiplex PCR reads. The sample lists under 250,000 distinct CDR3 sequences, 25% to 30% occurring once. The sequencing sample was made of peripheral blood. The receptor set was obtained from a middle-aged man with Graves' ophthalmopathy.

The genes are TRBV7-9 and TRBJ2-7, with 9 bases aligning to TRBD1. From germline, CDR1 is SEHNR and CDR2 FQNEAQ (reference sequence). Unmatched junction bases numbered 5, after V lost 5 bases and J lost 3 bases. This CDR3 comprises 14 residues. The CDR3 reads CASSKSTGGYEQYF. The DNA for the CDR3 is TGTGCCAGCAGCAAGTCGACAGGGGGCTACGAGCAGTACTTC.

This chain joins TRBV7-2 and TRBJ2-7, with TRBD1 matching over 9 bases. Germline values: CDR1 SGHTA, CDR2 FQGNSA. This CDR3 comprises 15 residues. The junction had 9 bases not matched to a gene; V was cut back by 5 bases and J by 4 bases. In nucleotides, the CDR3 is TGTGCCAGCAGCGCTTACAGGGGGCCCGGGTACGAGCAGTACTTC. This encodes CASSAYRGPGYEQYF.

Ten or more counts support this clonotype. The genes are TRBV20-1 and TRBJ2-5; 7 bases map to TRBD2. The trim removed 6 bases at V and 13 bases at J, leaving 11 bases unmatched. Germline CDR1 and CDR2: DFQATT and SNEGSKA (reference sequence). This CDR3 contains 11 residues. The CDR3 nucleotides are TGCAGTGCGAGTCCCAGCGGGACCTTGTACTTC. This translates into CSASPSGTLYF.

This clonotype was seen many times. The rearrangement joins TRBV6-2 or TRBV6-3 to TRBJ2-4; D might be TRBD2 (6 bases). V was shortened by 9 bases and J by 7 bases, with 13 bases between the two germline ends. Germline-derived CDR1 and CDR2 are MNHEY and SVGEGT. This CDR3 has 12 residues. The CDR3 bases are TGTGCCAGAAAACTTGGGGGGAACATTCAGTACTTC. It yields the protein CARKLGGNIQYF.

J is TRBJ1-1 and V is TRBV24-1; D is possibly TRBD1 (5 bases). This CDR3 spans 20 amino acids. V lost 3 bases and J lost 0, with 25 bases in between. Germline lookup yields CDR1 KGHDR and CDR2 SFDVKD. This chain's CDR3 is CATSDPNFGGIRSMNTEAFF. The CDR3 DNA reads as TGTGCCACCAGTGATCCAAACTTTGGGGGTATCCGATCCATGAACACTGAAGCTTTCTTT.